The clone carrying this TCR beta chain was seen at least ten times. The antigen is undetermined. Unique molecular identifiers were used to barcode this TCRbeta library. TCRdb analysed the PCR reads with MiXCR anew, one entry per CDR3 protein. The sample has about 110,000 distinct CDR3 sequences, 5% to 8% seen once. The CDR3 runs 14 residues. Germline lookup yields CDR1 SGDLS and CDR2 YYNGEE. Trimming removed 0 bases from V and 8 bases from J; junction bases left unmatched: 4. These data are taken from a study of T-cell reconstitution after alpha-beta-depleted transplantation in children. Notes on the study in general: Expanded graft clones numbering several hundred reportedly gave rise to alpha-beta T cells about two months after transplant. Certain patients had high TCRbeta diversity at day 60, and it came from recipient T cells and thymic progenitors that survived. Diversity and T-cell counts at one year after transplant derived mostly from new T cells.

This chain uses TRBV9 with TRBJ2-3; 9 bases line up with TRBD1. The clonotype originates from a male patient aged 2 to 9 who had a stem cell transplant for acute lymphoblastic leukemia, so the T cells may come from the graft donor. The input for sequencing was PBMCs, mostly from graft donor cells, taken 360 days after TCRalphabeta/CD19-depleted stem cell transplant. DNA for the CDR3: TGTGCCAGCAGCGTAGCTACAGGGGGCGGTACGCAGTATTTT. Its translation is CASSVATGGGTQYF. Based on the CDR3 plus reference TRBV9 and TRBJ2-3, the full variable domain is DSGVTQTPKHLITATGQRVTLRCSPRSGDLSVYWYQQSLDQGLQFLIQYYNGEERAKGNILERFSAQQFPDLHSELNLSSLELGDSALYFCASSVATGGGTQYFGPGTRLTVL.